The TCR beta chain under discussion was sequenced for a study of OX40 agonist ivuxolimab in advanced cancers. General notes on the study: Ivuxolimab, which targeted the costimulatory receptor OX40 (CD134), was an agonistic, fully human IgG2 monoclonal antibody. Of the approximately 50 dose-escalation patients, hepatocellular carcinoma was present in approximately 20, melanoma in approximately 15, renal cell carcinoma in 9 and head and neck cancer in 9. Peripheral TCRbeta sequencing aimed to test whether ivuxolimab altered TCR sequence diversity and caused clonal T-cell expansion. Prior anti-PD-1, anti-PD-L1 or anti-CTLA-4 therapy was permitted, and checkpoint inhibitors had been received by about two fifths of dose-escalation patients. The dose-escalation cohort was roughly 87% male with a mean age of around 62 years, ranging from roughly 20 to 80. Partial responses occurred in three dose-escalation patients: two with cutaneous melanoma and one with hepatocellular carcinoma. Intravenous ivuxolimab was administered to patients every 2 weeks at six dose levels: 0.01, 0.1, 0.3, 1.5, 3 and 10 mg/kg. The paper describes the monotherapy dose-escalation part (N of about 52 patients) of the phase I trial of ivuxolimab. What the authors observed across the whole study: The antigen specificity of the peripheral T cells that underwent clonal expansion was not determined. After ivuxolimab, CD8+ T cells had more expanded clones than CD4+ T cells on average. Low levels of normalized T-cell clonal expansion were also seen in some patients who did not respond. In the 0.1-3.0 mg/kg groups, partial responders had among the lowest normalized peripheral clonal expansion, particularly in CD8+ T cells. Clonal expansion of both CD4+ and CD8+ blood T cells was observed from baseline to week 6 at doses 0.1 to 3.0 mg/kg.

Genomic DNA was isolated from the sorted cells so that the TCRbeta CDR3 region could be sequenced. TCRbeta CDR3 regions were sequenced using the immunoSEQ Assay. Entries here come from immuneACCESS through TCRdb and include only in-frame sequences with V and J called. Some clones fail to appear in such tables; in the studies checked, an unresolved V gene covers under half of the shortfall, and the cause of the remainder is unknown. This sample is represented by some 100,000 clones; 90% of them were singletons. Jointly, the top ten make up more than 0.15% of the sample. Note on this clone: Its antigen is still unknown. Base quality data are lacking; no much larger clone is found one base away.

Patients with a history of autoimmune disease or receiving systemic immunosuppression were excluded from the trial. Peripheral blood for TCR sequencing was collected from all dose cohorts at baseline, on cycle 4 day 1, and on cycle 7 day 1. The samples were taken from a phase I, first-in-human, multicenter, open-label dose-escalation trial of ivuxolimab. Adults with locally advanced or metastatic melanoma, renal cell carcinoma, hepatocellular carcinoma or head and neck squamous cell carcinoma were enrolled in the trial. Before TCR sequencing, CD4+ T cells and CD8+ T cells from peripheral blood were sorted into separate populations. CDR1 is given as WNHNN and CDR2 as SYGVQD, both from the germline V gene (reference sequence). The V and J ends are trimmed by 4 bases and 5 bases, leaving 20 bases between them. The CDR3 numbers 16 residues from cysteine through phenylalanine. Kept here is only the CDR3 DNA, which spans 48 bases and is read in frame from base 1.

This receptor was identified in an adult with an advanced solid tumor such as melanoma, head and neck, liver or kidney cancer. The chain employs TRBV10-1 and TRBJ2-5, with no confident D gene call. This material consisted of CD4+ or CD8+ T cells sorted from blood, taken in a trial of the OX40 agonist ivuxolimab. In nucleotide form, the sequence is TGCGCCAGCAGTGTGGACCCCAAGGGCATGAAGGAGACCCAGTACTTC. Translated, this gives CASSVDPKGMKETQYF.